Given below is one T cell receptor beta chain in context. Antigen: not known. Use of 60 Vbeta and 13 Jbeta primers characterized the PCR. Clones were read by immunoSEQ multiplex PCR, and TCRdb kept only the in-frame ones, dropping some. The repertoire has 95,000 to 110,000 clones, less than 85% of them found once; the top ten carry 14%. This entry comes from a study of cytomegalovirus exposure and HLA in healthy donors. Findings and caveats of the study: Sequence variants that were highly shared formed a cluster that was likely a sequencing artifact. A later analysis reported that several of the most significant clusters appeared to be linked to common viral pathogens, among them Epstein-Barr virus.

CDR1 and CDR2 from the germline V gene are MGHDK and SYGVNS. Trimming stripped 4 bases from V and 2 bases from J, with 6 bases between. The CDR3 runs 12 residues. This TCR was recovered from a woman between 40 and 50 years old in good health and CMV-seropositive. The gene calls are TRBV25-1 and TRBJ2-7; perhaps TRBD1 as D (5 bases). Sequences were obtained from PBMCs. The CDR3 sequence: CASSGTPYEQYF. CDR3 in DNA: TGTGCCAGCAGTGGGACACCCTACGAGCAGTACTTC.